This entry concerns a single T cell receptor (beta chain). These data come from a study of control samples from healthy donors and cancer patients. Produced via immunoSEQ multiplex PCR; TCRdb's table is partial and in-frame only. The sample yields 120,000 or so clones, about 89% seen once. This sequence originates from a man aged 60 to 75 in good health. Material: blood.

The CDR3 coding sequence is TGTGCCAGCAGCTTAGGTTCCCTATCCTCTGGAAACACCATATATTTT. Protein product: CASSLGSLSSGNTIYF. The J gene is TRBJ1-3, the V gene TRBV5-8; D unclear. Trimming stripped 2 bases from V and 0 bases from J, with 12 bases between. Germline-derived CDR1 and CDR2 are SGHTS and YDEGEE. CDR3 length: 16 amino acids.